This is a list of T cell receptor beta chains from one sample in a study of stem cell transplantation in POMP-related autoinflammatory disease. The protocol was immunoSEQ multiplex PCR, while the TCRdb copy is restricted to in-frame clones and leaves out a portion. The sample shows tens of thousands of clones, under 95% of them seen only once. The sample here was CD4+ T cells from PBMCs, taken after stem cell transplantation. The receptors here all came from a human patient with POMP-related autoinflammation and immune dysregulation (PRAID). Some T cells may be the graft donor's. Both conserved end residues are part of each CDR3. A D gene is named only where the DNA matches it firmly. A clone size is listed for some rows: how often the clone was seen (once, few, many), or a class if it is expanded.

-,TRBJ2-1,TRBV7-7,TRBD2,TGTGCCAGCAGCTTAAGGGGAAGCGGGAGGATATCCTACAATGAGCAGTTCTTC,CASSLRGSGRISYNEQFF
-,TRBJ1-5,TRBV10-1,-,TGCGCCAGCAGTGAGTGGGGGGACCCTAAGCCCCAGCATTTT,CASSEWGDPKPQHF
-,TRBJ1-1,TRBV12-5,-,TGTGCTAGTGCCTGGGGCAGAAACACTGAAGCTTTCTTT,CASAWGRNTEAFF
-,TRBJ2-1,TRBV12-2,-,TGTGCAAGTCGCTTAGCTGGTAGCGGGAGGAAGAACAATGAGCAGTTCTTC,CASRLAGSGRKNNEQFF
-,TRBJ1-6,TRBV14,-,TGTGCCAGCAGTACCGGGAGCTCCTATAATTCACCCCTCCACTTT,CASSTGSSYNSPLHF
-,TRBJ1-1,TRBV11-2,TRBD1,TGTGCCAGCAGCACGTACAGGGGGCTTAACACTGAAGCTTTCTTT,CASSTYRGLNTEAFF
once,TRBJ1-2,TRBV28,TRBD1,TGTGCCAGCAGTTTACAGCCCGCAGGGGGTGCCACCTTC,CASSLQPAGGATF
-,TRBJ1-1,TRBV7-2,TRBD1,TGTGCCAGCAGCTATAGGGGGACAGGGGGCTACACTGAAGCTTTCTTT,CASSYRGTGGYTEAFF
-,TRBJ2-3,TRBV28,-,TGTGCCAGCAGTTTAAAGGGAGATACGCAGTATTTT,CASSLKGDTQYF
-,TRBJ1-6,TRBV3-1/TRBV3-2,-,TGTGCCAGCAGCCATGGGACCGATTTTAATTCACCCCTCCACTTT,CASSHGTDFNSPLHF
-,TRBJ1-1,TRBV6-1,-,TGTGCCAGCAGAGAATCACCGGGACACCTGAACACTGAAGCTTTCTTT,CASRESPGHLNTEAFF
-,TRBJ2-1,TRBV19,TRBD2,TGTGCCAGTAGTCGACTAGCATTCAGCAATGAGCAGTTCTTC,CASSRLAFSNEQFF
-,TRBJ1-2,TRBV18,-,TGTGCCAGCTCACCAAGAGGGGAGAATGGCTACACCTTC,CASSPRGENGYTF
-,TRBJ2-2,TRBV6-2/TRBV6-3,-,TGTGCCAGCAGTTTAACAGGGGGGGCTGGAACCGGGGAGCTGTTTTTT,CASSLTGGAGTGELFF
-,TRBJ1-4,TRBV19,-,TGTGCCAGTAGTACCCGCACACAGGGCACTAATGAAAAACTGTTTTTT,CASSTRTQGTNEKLFF
-,TRBJ1-2,TRBV10-2,-,TGCGCCAGCAGTGAGTGGTCTAACTATGGCTACACCTTC,CASSEWSNYGYTF
-,TRBJ2-2,TRBV19,TRBD1,TGTGCCAGTAGTATACACCCCAAGAGGGGGCAGGGCGGGGAGCTGTTTTTT,CASSIHPKRGQGGELFF
-,TRBJ2-3,TRBV6-1,TRBD1,TGTGCCAGCAGTGAAACAGGGGACGGCTGCCCAGATACGCAGTATTTT,CASSETGDGCPDTQYF
-,TRBJ2-2,TRBV6-1,-,TGTGCCAGCAGTGAAGGCCTTACAATCGGGGAGCTGTTTTTT,CASSEGLTIGELFF
-,TRBJ1-1,TRBV5-6,TRBD1,TGTGCCAGCAGCCGGGTAGTTGACAGGGGGTACAGCACTGAAGCTTTCTTT,CASSRVVDRGYSTEAFF
-,TRBJ1-1,TRBV28,-,TGTGCCAGCAGTTTAGGGGGGGGGATCATGAACACTGAAGCTTTCTTT,CASSLGGGIMNTEAFF
-,TRBJ2-5,TRBV27,-,TGTGCCAGCAGTTCGACTAGTCGTCAAGAGACCCAGTACTTC,CASSSTSRQETQYF
-,TRBJ2-2,TRBV6-1,-,TGTGCCAGCAGTGAAGGGAGGGGACGCAACACCGGGGAGCTGTTTTTT,CASSEGRGRNTGELFF
-,TRBJ2-3,TRBV6-6,-,TGTGCCAGCAGTCGAACAGTACCTTATAGCACAGATACGCAGTATTTT,CASSRTVPYSTDTQYF
-,TRBJ2-5,TRBV2,-,TGTGCCAGCAGGTCCGGAAGGAGCCAAGAGACCCAGTACTTC,CASRSGRSQETQYF